The 11 T cell receptor beta chains reported below all come from one sample, sequenced in a study of regulatory T cells in long-lasting Graves disease. Time point described: newly diagnosed GD, antithyroid drugs for less than 3 months. The TCR library was made from RNA extracted from PBMCs. In building TCR beta libraries, iRepertoire HTBI primers were used together with Arm-PCR of CDR3 regions. TCRdb re-called the multiplex PCR reads with MiXCR, one entry per CDR3 protein. The top ten hold roughly 8% of the sample, which has fewer than 450,000 distinct CDR3 sequences, roughly 15% seen once. The data were also submitted as part of a second study, on T cells in Graves' hyperthyroidism and ophthalmopathy.

Here the sequenced sample was peripheral blood mononuclear cells (PBMCs), taken at new diagnosis, from a patient treated with antithyroid drugs. Receptors originate from a woman aged 40 to 55 with Graves disease.

This clonotype was recorded a few times. This chain connects TRBV7-9 to TRBJ2-2, with D possibly matching TRBD1 (5 bases). V lost 1 base to trimming and J lost 2 bases, with 11 bases between them. The CDR3 consists of 16 residues. Germline-derived CDR1 and CDR2 are SEHNR and FQNEAQ (reference sequence). The CDR3 sequence: CASSLEYTGNTGELFF. The CDR3 DNA reads TGTGCCAGCAGCTTAGAATACACAGGAAACACCGGGGAGCTGTTTTTT.

This clonotype occurred many times. This chain connects TRBV19 to TRBJ1-5; D unresolved. This CDR3 has 15 residues. Germline-derived CDR1 and CDR2 are LNHDA and SQIVND (reference sequence). Trimming cost V 5 bases and J 9 bases, with 20 bases left between them. CDR3 in amino acids: CASSANPLGAVPQHF. The DNA of the CDR3 is TGTGCCAGTAGTGCTAATCCTCTCGGCGCCGTGCCCCAGCATTTT.

This clonotype has only a few counts. The chain combines TRBV6-2 or TRBV6-3 with TRBJ2-4; 8 bases match TRBD2. CDR1 and CDR2 (germline): MNHEY, SVGEGT. Germline trimming cut 6 bases from V and 8 bases from J; bases unmatched to any gene: 3. The CDR3 runs 12 residues. The CDR3 reads CASRREVDIQYF. The CDR3 region has the DNA TGTGCCAGCAGGCGGGAGGTTGACATTCAGTACTTC.

This clonotype occurred a few times. The gene calls are TRBV3-1 and TRBJ2-1, with TRBD2 identical over 11 bases. Germline trimming cut 4 bases from V and 14 bases from J; bases unmatched to any gene: 7. Germline assignment: CDR1 LGHDT and CDR2 YNNKEL (reference sequence). The CDR3 has 13 residues. Here the CDR3 DNA reads TGTGCCAGCAGCCGCACTAGCGGGAGCGGCGAGTTCTTC. Translation gives CASSRTSGSGEFF.

The chain recombines TRBV5-5 with TRBJ2-7, with D unclear. Trimming cost V 0 bases and J 2 bases, with 9 bases left between them. Germline V lookup: CDR1 SGHKS, CDR2 YYEKEE (reference sequence). The CDR3 contains 14 residues. CDR3 region: CASSLVKSPYEQYF. CDR3 nucleotide sequence: TGTGCCAGCAGCTTGGTCAAGAGCCCCTACGAGCAGTACTTC. Using reference TRBV5-5 and TRBJ2-7 for the parts outside the CDR3, the full variable domain is DAGVTQSPTHLIKTRGQQVTLRCSPISGHKSVSWYQQVLGQGPQFIFQYYEKEERGRGNFPDRFSARQFPNYSSELNVNALLLGDSALYLCASSLVKSPYEQYFGPGTRLTVT.

V is TRBV6-1 and J is TRBJ2-7; 9 nucleotides match TRBD1. V was pared by 7 bases and J by 2 bases, with 6 bases of the junction left unmatched. CDR1 and CDR2 from the germline V gene are MNHNS and SASEGT. This CDR3 is 14 amino acids long. CDR3 DNA sequence: TGTGCCAGCAAAAACCGGGACAGGGCCTACGAGCAGTACTTC. Protein: CASKNRDRAYEQYF.

The chain joins TRBV19 to TRBJ1-4, with 9 bases fitting TRBD1. J was trimmed by 7 bases and V by 8 bases; bases with no gene match: 11. The CDR3 loop spans 15 amino acids. Germline CDR1 is LNHDA and CDR2 is SQIVND (reference sequence). The CDR3 spells CASLSTGTGIEKLFF. CDR3 DNA: TGTGCCAGTTTATCTACCGGGACAGGGATTGAAAAACTGTTTTTT. The whole variable domain, remainder taken from reference TRBV19 and TRBJ1-4, is DGGITQSPKYLFRKEGQNVTLSCEQNLNHDAMYWYRQDPGQGLRLIYYSQIVNDFQKGDIAEGYSVSREKKESFPLTVTSAQKNPTAFYLCASLSTGTGIEKLFFGSGTQLSVL.

A word on this clonotype: A junction end diverges from the germline sequence, so it may reflect a read error. J is TRBJ2-5 and V is TRBV27; TRBD2 aligns across 10 bases. CDR1 and CDR2 (germline): MNHEY, SMNVEV (reference sequence). CDR3 size: 13 residues. The DNA for the CDR3 is TGTGCCAGCAGTTTATCTGCTAGCGGGAGTAGGTTCTTC. This translates into CASSLSASGSRFF.

The table lists this clonotype with a few counts. V gene TRBV25-1 combines with J gene TRBJ1-1, with D possibly matching TRBD1 (6 bases). Between the trimmed V and J ends, which lost 7 bases and 4 bases, there was a span of 13 bases. The CDR3 sequence is 13 residues long. Germline-derived CDR1 and CDR2 are MGHDK and SYGVNS. CDR3 loop: CASTGDTSTEAFF. The CDR3 nucleotides are TGTGCCAGCACTGGGGACACCTCCACTGAAGCTTTCTTT.

The chain carries TRBV9 and TRBJ1-2; no definite D call. The CDR3 runs to 12 residues. Germline CDR1 reads SGDLS; CDR2 reads YYNGEE. V dropped 3 bases and J dropped 8 bases, with 11 bases sitting between them. In DNA form, the CDR3 reads TGTGCCAGCAGCGGACGGACGCAGGGCTACACCTTC. It is translated as CASSGRTQGYTF.

In its sample, this clonotype was seen many times. The chain couples TRBV11-2 to TRBJ2-1, with D tentatively TRBD1 or TRBD2 (5 bases each). The CDR3 contains 16 residues. Per the germline V gene, CDR1 is SGHAT and CDR2 is FQNNGV. Deletions cut 5 bases from V and 3 bases from J, with 17 bases between. CDR3 nucleotide sequence: TGTGCCAGCAGCCTCCGTCCGGGACGGAACTACAATGAGCAGTTCTTC. Translating it yields CASSLRPGRNYNEQFF.